The text below deals with one TCR beta chain. The antigen remains undetermined. This specimen belongs to a study of T cell responses to AZD1222 COVID-19 vaccine. Libraries were prepared by immunoSEQ multiplex PCR; TCRdb keeps only in-frame clonotypes and omits some of them. The repertoire includes 250,000 to 300,000 clones, almost 95% of them detected once, and 0.55% sits in the top ten. Study-wide results and limits: Nearly half of spike-specific TCRs reportedly target unmutated variant regions. Spike-specific TCR breadth and depth went up after people got two AZD1222 doses. The donors showed a predominance of white British ancestry and of females, with possible underestimation of clonal diversity. The study sampled repertoires only after the peak T cell response.

Trimming removed 0 bases at V and 8 bases at J, with 5 bases between. Germline CDR1 is SGDLS and CDR2 is YYNGEE. The CDR3 sequence is 12 residues long. This rearrangement joins TRBV9 to TRBJ1-4; D is unclear. Source: peripheral blood, taken 28 days after the second AZD1222 dose. This receptor was identified in an adult who received the AZD1222 COVID-19 vaccine. The CDR3 is CASSVDGEKLFF. Here the CDR3 DNA reads TGTGCCAGCAGCGTAGACGGGGAAAAACTGTTTTTT.